One sample yielded the 26 T cell receptor beta chains listed below, sequenced in a study of T cells in Graves' hyperthyroidism and ophthalmopathy. The CDR3 regions of TCR beta were amplified from RNA transcripts. The TCR CDR3 first-round RT-PCR relied on the HTBI primer set. TCRdb processed the multiplex PCR reads anew with MiXCR; each CDR3 protein has one entry. In the table there are approximately 200,000 distinct CDR3 sequences, about 16% of which are singletons. Sequences were obtained from blood. Receptors were obtained from a man in his forties with Graves' hyperthyroidism.

CDR3 sequence: CASSPKHGWAAGELFF. The DNA of the CDR3 is TGTGCCAGTAGTCCCAAGCACGGCTGGGCCGCCGGGGAGCTGTTTTTT. The chain couples TRBV19 to TRBJ2-2; D gene unclear. The CDR3 loop spans 16 amino acids. CDR1 LNHDA and CDR2 SQIVND come from the germline V gene (reference sequence). Trimming stripped 5 bases from V and 6 bases from J, with 19 bases between.

The chain carries TRBV20-1 and TRBJ1-6; tentatively, D is TRBD1 (5 bases). Trimming took 5 bases from V and 4 from J, leaving 12 bases between them. The V gene's germline CDR1 is DFQATT and CDR2 SNEGSKA (reference sequence). CDR3 size: 14 residues. CDR3 loop: CSAPLGQYNSPLHF. Here the CDR3 DNA reads TGCAGTGCTCCCTTGGGGCAGTATAATTCACCCCTCCACTTT.

This clonotype was seen many times. The V call is TRBV28, the J call TRBJ1-1; 8 positions agree with TRBD1. The V and J ends lost 6 bases and 1 base, in that order; junction bases with no gene match: 4. Per germline, CDR1 MDHEN and CDR2 SYDVKM. This CDR3 contains 14 residues. Here the CDR3 DNA reads TGTGCCAGCAGGGAAACAGGGGGGAACACTGAAGCTTTCTTT. It encodes CASRETGGNTEAFF. Drawing the rest from reference TRBV28 and TRBJ1-1, the complete variable domain is DVKVTQSSRYLVKRTGEKVFLECVQDMDHENMFWYRQDPGLGLRLIYFSYDVKMKEKGDIPEGYSVSREKKERFSLILESASTNQTSMYLCASRETGGNTEAFFGQGTRLTVV.

The chain is built from TRBV3-1 and TRBJ2-1; the match to TRBD2 covers 12 bases. Germline V gene sequence: CDR1 LGHDT, CDR2 YNNKEL (reference sequence). V shed 0 bases and J 7 bases; nucleotides not matched to a gene: 1. CDR3 length: 15 amino acids. The CDR3 protein is CASSQETSGSNEQFF. For the CDR3, the DNA is TGTGCCAGCAGCCAAGAGACTAGCGGGAGTAATGAGCAGTTCTTC.

This clonotype has a handful of counts. CDR3 region: CASSSDSFSPLHF. CDR3 coding DNA: TGCGCCAGCAGCTCGGACAGTTTTTCACCCCTCCACTTT. The gene calls are TRBV5-1 and TRBJ1-6; maybe TRBD1 (6 bases). The CDR3 covers 13 residues. Per the germline V gene, CDR1 is SGHRS and CDR2 is YFSETQ. Deletions cut 3 bases from V and 9 bases from J, with 10 bases between.

The genes are TRBV9 and TRBJ2-1; D is unresolved. From germline, CDR1 is SGDLS and CDR2 YYNGEE. V was shortened by 3 bases and J by 9 bases, with 13 bases between the two germline ends. The CDR3 is 13 residues long. DNA of the CDR3: TGTGCCAGCAGCGCGGACCCCCCGAGTGAGCAGTTCTTC. Translating gives CASSADPPSEQFF. The full variable domain, rest sourced from reference TRBV9 and TRBJ2-1, is DSGVTQTPKHLITATGQRVTLRCSPRSGDLSVYWYQQSLDQGLQFLIQYYNGEERAKGNILERFSAQQFPDLHSELNLSSLELGDSALYFCASSADPPSEQFFGPGTRLTVL.

The table lists this clonotype with a few counts. The J gene is TRBJ2-7, the V gene TRBV25-1; D is ambiguous. This CDR3 comprises 11 residues. Deletions cut 1 base from V and 7 bases from J, with 5 bases between. The germline V gene has CDR1 MGHDK and CDR2 SYGVNS. CDR3: CASSELGEQYF. CDR3 DNA: TGTGCCAGCAGTGAATTGGGTGAGCAGTACTTC.

The chain couples TRBV28 to TRBJ2-2; 11 nucleotides align to TRBD1. The V and J ends lost 5 bases and 6 bases, in that order; junction bases with no gene match: 8. This CDR3 spans 16 amino acids. Per germline, CDR1 MDHEN and CDR2 SYDVKM. This CDR3 is CASSGSDRGPAGELFF. The CDR3 nucleotides are TGTGCCAGCAGTGGATCGGACAGGGGGCCCGCCGGGGAGCTGTTTTTT.

This clonotype was detected many times. CDR3 residues: CASSLEASYEQYF. The CDR3 DNA follows: TGCGCCAGCAGCTTGGAGGCATCCTACGAGCAGTACTTC. V and J are TRBV5-1 and TRBJ2-7; no reliable D call. The V end lost 0 bases, the J end lost 1 base, and 5 bases lay between the germline ends. CDR1 is SGHRS, CDR2 YFSETQ, per germline. This CDR3 contains 13 residues.

In this sample, this clonotype turned up many times. The V call is TRBV6-5, the J call TRBJ2-7; 13 bases line up with TRBD2. V shed 1 base and J 0 bases; nucleotides not matched to a gene: 6. CDR3 size: 18 residues. Germline-derived CDR1 and CDR2 are MNHEY and SVGAGI. CDR3 nucleotide sequence: TGTGCCAGCAGTTACTACGGACTAGCGGGGGAGAGCTCCTACGAGCAGTACTTC. Its protein product is CASSYYGLAGESSYEQYF.

The CDR3 DNA follows: TGTGCCAGCAGCTTTCTTTCGGGACAGGGGCTGGGTAGCAATCAGCCCCAGCATTTT. This encodes CASSFLSGQGLGSNQPQHF. The chain combines TRBV5-8 with TRBJ1-5; 10 bases align to TRBD1. Germline V gives CDR1 SGHTS, CDR2 YDEGEE. V was pared by 2 bases and J by 0 bases, with 11 bases of the junction left unmatched. The CDR3 extends over 19 amino acids.

The table lists this clonotype with a few counts. This chain links TRBV19 with TRBJ2-5; D possibly corresponds to TRBD2 (6 bases). Per germline, CDR1 LNHDA and CDR2 SQIVND (reference sequence). The CDR3 is 15 residues long. V was shortened by 1 base and J by 3 bases, with 12 bases between the two germline ends. In DNA form, the CDR3 reads TGTGCCAGTAGTATAGGCGGGACGTCTAAAGAGACCCAGTACTTC. Its protein product is CASSIGGTSKETQYF.

The chain links TRBV19 to TRBJ2-1; the D gene is possibly TRBD2 (5 bases). Trimming shortened V by 5 bases and J by 0 bases, and 11 bases separated the two germline ends. There are 15 residues in the CDR3. Per germline, CDR1 LNHDA and CDR2 SQIVND (reference sequence). In nucleotides, the CDR3 is TGTGCCAGTAGTTCTTCGGGGAGCTCCTACAATGAGCAGTTCTTC. Translating gives CASSSSGSSYNEQFF.

Many counts were recorded for this clonotype. The rearrangement joins TRBV3-1 to TRBJ2-7; D not resolved. The germline gives CDR1 LGHDT, CDR2 YNNKEL (reference sequence). V lost 0 bases, J lost 3 bases, and 6 bases lay in between. The CDR3 covers 13 residues. CDR3 sequence: CASSQDYGYEQYF. CDR3 DNA sequence: TGTGCCAGCAGCCAAGATTACGGCTACGAGCAGTACTTC.

This clonotype was seen many times. V is TRBV7-9 and J is TRBJ2-7; a possible D gene is TRBD1 (6 bases). Per germline, CDR1 SEHNR and CDR2 FQNEAQ (reference sequence). Trimming removed 3 bases from V and 2 bases from J, with 8 bases in between. CDR3 length equals 13 residues. CDR3: CASSFGGPYEQYF. CDR3 sequence (DNA): TGTGCCAGCAGCTTTGGGGGCCCCTACGAGCAGTACTTC. Full variable domain (missing parts from reference TRBV7-9 and TRBJ2-7): DTGVSQNPRHKITKRGQNVTFRCDPISEHNRLYWYRQTLGQGPEFLTYFQNEAQLEKSRLLSDRFSAERPKGSFSTLEIQRTEQGDSAMYLCASSFGGPYEQYFGPGTRLTVT.

This clonotype has at least ten counts. The rearrangement joins TRBV28 to TRBJ2-7, with D possibly TRBD1 on 7 matching bases. CDR1 and CDR2 (germline): MDHEN, SYDVKM. The CDR3 consists of 14 residues. The V end lost 3 bases, the J end lost 5 bases, and 14 bases lay between the germline ends. The CDR3 DNA sequence: TGTGCCAGCAGTTTGCAGGGGGGTGATCACGAGCAGTACTTC. This translates into CASSLQGGDHEQYF.

This clonotype was seen only a few times. The chain couples TRBV4-3 to TRBJ2-1; tentatively, D is TRBD1 (6 bases). Trimming cost V 0 bases and J 0 bases, with 12 bases left between them. The CDR3 loop spans 17 amino acids. In germline, CDR1 is LGHNA, CDR2 YSLEER. CDR3 bases: TGCGCCAGCAGCCAAGATTTCGCAGGGGCCTCCTACAATGAGCAGTTCTTC. Translation gives CASSQDFAGASYNEQFF.

This clonotype was counted ten times or more. The chain joins TRBV6-2 or TRBV6-3 to TRBJ2-5; no clear D gene. V was cut by 2 bases and J by 3 bases, with 7 bases left in between. There are 13 residues in the CDR3. Germline values: CDR1 MNHEY, CDR2 SVGEGT. CDR3 residues: CASSYAWKETQYF. DNA for the CDR3: TGTGCCAGCAGTTACGCGTGGAAAGAGACCCAGTACTTC.

In its sample, this clonotype was seen many times. The chain has TRBV27 and TRBJ2-1, with D perhaps matching TRBD1 (6 bases). Trimming shortened V by 6 bases and J by 6 bases, and 24 bases separated the two germline ends. CDR3 length: 17 amino acids. The V gene's germline CDR1 is MNHEY and CDR2 SMNVEV (reference sequence). The CDR3 DNA is TGTGCCAGCAGCGACTCAGGGGCTGGGGTGTACTTCAATGAGCAGTTCTTC. Protein product: CASSDSGAGVYFNEQFF.

This clonotype turned up a few times. V gene TRBV6-1 combines with J gene TRBJ2-7; D is possibly TRBD1 (6 bases). Deletions cut 6 bases from V and 0 bases from J, with 12 bases between. The CDR3 loop spans 14 amino acids. Germline V CDR1 and CDR2: MNHNS, SASEGT. CDR3 residues: CASSRDTSSYEQYF. The DNA of the CDR3 is TGTGCCAGCAGCCGGGACACCTCCTCCTACGAGCAGTACTTC.

V usage is TRBV6-2 or TRBV6-3 and J usage is TRBJ2-1, with 14 positions matching TRBD2. Germline CDR1 is MNHEY and CDR2 is SVGEGT. The CDR3 contains 14 residues. Trimming cost V 7 bases and J 9 bases; bases outside gene matches: 5. CDR3 in DNA: TGTGCCAGCATGACTAGCGGGGGGGCGGGTGAGCAGTTCTTC. Translated, it gives CASMTSGGAGEQFF.

This clonotype has ten or more counts. This chain links TRBV12-5 with TRBJ2-3, with a possible D match to TRBD1 (6 bases). V shed 5 bases and J shed 2 bases, with 11 bases lying between them. Germline CDR1 reads LGHNT; CDR2 reads FRNRAP. This CDR3 is 14 amino acids long. Here the CDR3 reads CASGEQGHTDTQYF. The CDR3 DNA sequence: TGTGCTAGTGGTGAACAGGGCCACACAGATACGCAGTATTTT.

This clonotype was counted at least ten times. This rearrangement joins TRBV5-1 to TRBJ2-7, with D unresolved. Germline lookup yields CDR1 SGHRS and CDR2 YFSETQ. CDR3 length: 14 amino acids. V was cut by 1 base and J by 1 base, with 9 bases left in between. This CDR3 reads CASSLSFGSYEQYF. The CDR3 DNA reads TGCGCCAGCAGCTTGAGTTTCGGTTCCTACGAGCAGTACTTC. Supplemented by reference TRBV5-1 and TRBJ2-7, the full variable domain reads KAGVTQTPRYLIKTRGQQVTLSCSPISGHRSVSWYQQTPGQGLQFLFEYFSETQRNKGNFPGRFSGRQFSNSRSEMNVSTLELGDSALYLCASSLSFGSYEQYFGPGTRLTVT.

This clonotype was recorded many times. This rearrangement joins TRBV9 to TRBJ1-1; D is perhaps TRBD1 (5 bases). V was pared by 1 base and J by 1 base, with 8 bases between. The CDR3 covers 14 residues. Germline assignment: CDR1 SGDLS and CDR2 YYNGEE. CDR3 sequence (DNA): TGTGCCAGCAGCGTAACTGGACAGAACACTGAAGCTTTCTTT. This encodes CASSVTGQNTEAFF.

This clonotype was detected many times. CDR3 amino acids: CSAILGVTEAFF. For the CDR3, the DNA is TGCAGTGCTATCCTGGGGGTTACTGAAGCTTTCTTT. V and J are TRBV20-1 and TRBJ1-1; tentatively, D is TRBD1 (5 bases). The germline V gene encodes CDR1 DFQATT and CDR2 SNEGSKA (reference sequence). This CDR3 spans 12 amino acids. V was cut by 4 bases and J by 5 bases, with 11 bases left in between.

This clonotype was counted many times. V usage is TRBV7-8 and J usage is TRBJ1-4, with a tentative D call TRBD1 (5 bases). This CDR3 is built from 14 residues. V lost 2 bases and J lost 8, with 12 bases in between. In germline, CDR1 is SGHVS, CDR2 FQNEAQ. CDR3 sequence reads: CASSLRGREEKLFF. CDR3 DNA: TGTGCCAGCAGCTTACGGGGGAGAGAAGAAAAACTGTTTTTT.